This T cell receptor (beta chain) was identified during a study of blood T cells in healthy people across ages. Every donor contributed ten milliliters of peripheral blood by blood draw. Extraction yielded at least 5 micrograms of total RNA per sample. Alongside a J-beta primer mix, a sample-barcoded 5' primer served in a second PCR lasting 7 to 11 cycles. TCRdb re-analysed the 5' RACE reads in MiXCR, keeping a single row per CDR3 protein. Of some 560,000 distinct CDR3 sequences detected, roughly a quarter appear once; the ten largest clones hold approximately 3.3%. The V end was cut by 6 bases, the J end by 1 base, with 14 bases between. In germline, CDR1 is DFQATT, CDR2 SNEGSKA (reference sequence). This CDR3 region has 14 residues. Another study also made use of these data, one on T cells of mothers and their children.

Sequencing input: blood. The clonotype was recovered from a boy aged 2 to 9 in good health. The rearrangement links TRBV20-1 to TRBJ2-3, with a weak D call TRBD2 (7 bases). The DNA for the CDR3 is TGCAGTGCCCACAAGGGGGGGCGCACAGATACGCAGTATTTT. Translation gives CSAHKGGRTDTQYF.